The text below deals with one TCR beta chain. This CDR3 is 15 amino acids long. V lost 2 bases to trimming and J lost 2 bases, with 13 bases between them. Germline loops: CDR1 SNHLY, CDR2 FYNNEI. The data stem from a study of shared T cell receptors in the human thymus. Only in-frame clones appear in the TCRdb table, and some are missing; sequencing was by immunoSEQ multiplex PCR. Of 600,000 or so clones listed, about 90% were seen once; the top ten hold about 0.0094%. This sample also appeared in a second study, on human thymus T cells. That work contributes: Healthy Finnish infants having corrective surgery for congenital heart defects served as donors.

V and J are TRBV2 and TRBJ2-7; weak D call: TRBD1 (5 bases). Sequencing was carried out using thymocytes. This clonotype originated in a boy under two years old with a congenital heart defect. DNA of the CDR3: TGTGCCAGCAGTGAAATCATCAGGGAAACCTACGAGCAGTACTTC. This encodes CASSEIIRETYEQYF.